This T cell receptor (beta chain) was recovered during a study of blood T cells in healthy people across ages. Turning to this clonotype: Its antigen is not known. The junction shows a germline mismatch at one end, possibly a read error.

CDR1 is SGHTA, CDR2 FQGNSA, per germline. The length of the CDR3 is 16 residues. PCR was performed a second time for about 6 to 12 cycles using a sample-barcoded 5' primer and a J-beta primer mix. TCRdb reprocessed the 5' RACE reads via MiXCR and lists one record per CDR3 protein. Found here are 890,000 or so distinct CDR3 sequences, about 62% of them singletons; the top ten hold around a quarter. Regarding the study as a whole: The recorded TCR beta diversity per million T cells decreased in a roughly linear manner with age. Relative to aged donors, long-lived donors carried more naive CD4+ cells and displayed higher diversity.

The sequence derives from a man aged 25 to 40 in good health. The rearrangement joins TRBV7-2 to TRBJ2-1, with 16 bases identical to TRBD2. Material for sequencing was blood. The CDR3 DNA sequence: TGTGCCAGCAGCTGGGGACTAGCGGGGGGGTCGGATGAGCAGTTATTC. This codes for CASSWGLAGGSDEQLF. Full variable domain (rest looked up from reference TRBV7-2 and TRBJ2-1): GAGVSQSPSNKVTEKGKDVELRCDPISGHTALYWYRQSLGQGLEFLIYFQGNSAPDKSGLPSDRFSAERTGGSVSTLTIQRTQQEDSAVYLCASSWGLAGGSDEQLFGPGTRLTVL.